This T cell receptor beta chain appears in the sequencing data of a study of T cells in Graves' hyperthyroidism and ophthalmopathy (dated by TCRdb to about 2019). The study in broad terms: Peripheral blood was sampled at the time of initial diagnosis, prior to any treatment. A discovery cohort of about 100 patients, approximately 44 with Graves' ophthalmopathy and over 55 with stable Graves' hyperthyroidism, was used to find distinguishing TCR V-J signatures. Whether ophthalmopathy could be predicted prospectively was tested in an independent validation cohort made up of roughly 19 hyperthyroidism patients plus 17 patients who later progressed to ophthalmopathy. The roughly 100 discovery patients were randomly split 7:3 into training and test sets. In about 6 Graves' hyperthyroidism patients, the study also compared T-cell repertoires from thyroid tissue with T-cell repertoires from blood. Once sampling was done, hyperthyroidism patients were given methimazole at a starting dose of 30 mg daily, whereas ophthalmopathy patients were given high-dose intravenous methylprednisolone. According to the paper, TCR Vbeta CDR3 sequencing was carried out on 135 peripheral blood samples, which came from approximately 41 ophthalmopathy, roughly 75 hyperthyroidism and about 17 progressor patients. The investigation overall reported the following: No statistical method was used to fix the sample size in advance, and group allocation was not hidden from the investigators. Most expanded thyroid clonotypes (frequency above 0.001) were also found in blood, which suggests that blood repertoires may mirror thyroid immune responses. A 13 V-J signature model separated ophthalmopathy from stable hyperthyroidism, with about 90% sensitivity and about 81% specificity in cross-validation and 80%/75% in testing. In validation, the model predicted progression to ophthalmopathy with around 71% sensitivity and over 72% specificity, a median of around six months before onset.

Graves' hyperthyroidism was defined as stable when no progression to ophthalmopathy occurred over 18 months of follow-up. Hyperthyroidism patients were newly diagnosed, with disease duration under 2 months, and aged 18 to 65 years. The study excluded patients with uncontrolled infections, other autoimmune diseases, pregnancy or lactation. Diagnoses were established on the basis of clinical symptoms, serum thyroxine and TRAb, thyroid ultrasound, and orbital computed tomography. PBMCs were separated from roughly 9.3 ml of fresh peripheral blood using Ficoll-Paque density gradient centrifugation. Total RNA was extracted using Trizol reagent, and RNA quality was assessed on an Agilent 2100 Bioanalyzer. Sequences SGHVS (CDR1) and FQNEAQ (CDR2) are obtained from the germline V gene. Trimmed from V: 4 bases; trimmed from J: 1 base; junction bases lacking a gene match: 13. The CDR3 goes from the cysteine to the phenylalanine over 18 residues. Only the CDR3 portion is preserved as DNA: 54 bases, with reading frame beginning at the first base.

Amplification of TCR beta CDR3 regions was carried out from RNA transcripts. The TCR CDR3 was subjected to a first round of RT-PCR using the HTBI primer set and the Qiagen OneStep RT-PCR kit. The libraries were constructed in a second round of multiplex PCR and then size-selected and purified. Libraries were sequenced paired-end with 100 bp reads on an Illumina HiSeq2000. The study's processing was this. SOAPnuke was used to process the raw data, with reads discarded if the reads contained adapters or uncalled bases, had a mean Phred below 15, or lacked an exact constant-primer or identifier match. COPE v1.2.5 was used to merge the high-quality paired reads, and each unique nucleotide sequence was defined as a clonotype. Clonotypes were aligned to IMGT TRBV, TRBD and TRBJ reference segments using MiTCR v1.1. The analysis included only V-J combinations with a frequency above 0.0001, which together covered 99% to 99.2% of the repertoires. The TCS score was defined as F50 (clonal expansion) divided by E x V (chaos), with BLOSUM62-based TCRdist calculated between CDR3 peptides within each V-J. Welch's t-statistics and random forest reduced roughly 500 V-J features to 13, which were used in a naive Bayes classifier (R e1071). TCRdb redid the processing of the public reads, applying fastp at Q25 and MiXCR, and retained in-frame beta chains. Each record represents a unique CDR3 protein, reported with the most common genes and DNA among its rows. Here the V and J calls rest on TCRdb's processing, not on the authors' analysis. The sample table holds roughly 700,000 distinct CDR3 sequences, of which around 13% were seen once. Jointly, the top ten make up about 10% of the sample.

Concerning this clonotype itself: Its antigen has not been determined. Nothing much larger sits one base from this clone, and base qualities are not available.

The clonotype comes from a woman aged 18-30 years with Graves' hyperthyroidism. The receptor chain draws on TRBV7-8 and TRBJ2-1; 7 central nucleotides agree with TRBD2. The source material was blood. This receptor carries the CDR3 CASSSGGYGRISYNEQFF. Read as DNA, the sequence is TGTGCCAGCAGCTCCGGGGGGTACGGGAGAATATCCTACAATGAGCAGTTCTTC. The CDR3, completed at both ends by the reference TRBV7-8 and TRBJ2-1 genes, gives the full variable domain GAGVSQSPRYKVAKRGQDVALRCDPISGHVSLFWYQQALGQGPEFLTYFQNEAQLDKSGLPSDRFFAERPEGSVSTLKIQRTQQEDSAVYLCASSSGGYGRISYNEQFFGPGTRLTVL.